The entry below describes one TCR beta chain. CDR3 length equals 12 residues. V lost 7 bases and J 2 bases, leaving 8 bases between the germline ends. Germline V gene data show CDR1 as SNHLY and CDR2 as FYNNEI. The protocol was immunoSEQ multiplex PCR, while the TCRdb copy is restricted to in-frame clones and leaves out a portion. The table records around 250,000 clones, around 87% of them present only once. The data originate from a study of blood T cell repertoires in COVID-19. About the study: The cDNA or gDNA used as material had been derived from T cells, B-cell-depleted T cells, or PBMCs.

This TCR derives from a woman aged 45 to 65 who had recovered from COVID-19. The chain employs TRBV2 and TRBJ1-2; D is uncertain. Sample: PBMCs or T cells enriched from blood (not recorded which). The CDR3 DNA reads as TGTGCCAGCAAATCGAGAAACTATGGCTACACCTTC. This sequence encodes CASKSRNYGYTF.